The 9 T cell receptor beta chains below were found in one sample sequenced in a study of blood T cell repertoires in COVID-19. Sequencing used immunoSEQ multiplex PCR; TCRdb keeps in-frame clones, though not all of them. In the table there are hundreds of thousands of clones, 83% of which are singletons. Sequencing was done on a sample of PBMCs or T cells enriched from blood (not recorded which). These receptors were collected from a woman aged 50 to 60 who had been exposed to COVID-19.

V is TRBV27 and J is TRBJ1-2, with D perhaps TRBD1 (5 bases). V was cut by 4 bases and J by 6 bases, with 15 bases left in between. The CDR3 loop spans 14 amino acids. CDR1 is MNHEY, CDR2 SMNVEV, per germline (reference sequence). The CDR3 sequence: CASSSAGRFDGYTF. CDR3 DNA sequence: TGTGCCAGCAGTTCCGCGGGACGGTTCGATGGCTACACCTTC.

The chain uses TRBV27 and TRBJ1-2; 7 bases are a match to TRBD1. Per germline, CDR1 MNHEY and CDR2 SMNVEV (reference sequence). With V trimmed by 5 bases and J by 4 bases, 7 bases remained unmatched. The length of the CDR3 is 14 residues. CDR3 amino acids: CASSPGGLVYGYTF. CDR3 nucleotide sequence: TGTGCCAGCAGTCCAGGGGGTCTAGTCTATGGCTACACCTTC.

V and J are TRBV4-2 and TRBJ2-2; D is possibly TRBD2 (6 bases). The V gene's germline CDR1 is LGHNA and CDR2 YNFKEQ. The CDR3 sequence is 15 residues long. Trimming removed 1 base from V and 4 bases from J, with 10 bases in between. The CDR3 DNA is TGTGCCAGCAGCCAAGGAGGAGGGACCACCGGGGAGCTGTTTTTT. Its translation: CASSQGGGTTGELFF.

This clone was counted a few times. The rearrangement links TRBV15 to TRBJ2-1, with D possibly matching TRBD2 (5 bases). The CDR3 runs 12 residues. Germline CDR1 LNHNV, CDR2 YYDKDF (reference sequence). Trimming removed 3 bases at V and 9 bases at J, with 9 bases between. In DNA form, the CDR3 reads TGTGCCACCAGCAGGAACGGACTTGAGCAGTTCTTC. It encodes CATSRNGLEQFF.

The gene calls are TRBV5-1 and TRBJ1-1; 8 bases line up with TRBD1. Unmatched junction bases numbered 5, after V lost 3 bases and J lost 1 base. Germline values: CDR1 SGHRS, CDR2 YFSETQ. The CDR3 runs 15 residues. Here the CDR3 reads CASSYPGGPNTEAFF. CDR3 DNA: TGCGCCAGCAGCTATCCAGGGGGCCCGAACACTGAAGCTTTCTTT. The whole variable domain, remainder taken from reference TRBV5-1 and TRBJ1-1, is KAGVTQTPRYLIKTRGQQVTLSCSPISGHRSVSWYQQTPGQGLQFLFEYFSETQRNKGNFPGRFSGRQFSNSRSEMNVSTLELGDSALYLCASSYPGGPNTEAFFGQGTRLTVV.

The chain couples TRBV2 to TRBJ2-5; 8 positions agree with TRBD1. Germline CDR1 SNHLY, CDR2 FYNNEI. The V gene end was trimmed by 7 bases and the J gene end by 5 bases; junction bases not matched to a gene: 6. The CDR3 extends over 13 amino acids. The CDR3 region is CASKTGAGETQYF. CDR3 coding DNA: TGTGCCAGCAAGACAGGGGCTGGTGAGACCCAGTACTTC.

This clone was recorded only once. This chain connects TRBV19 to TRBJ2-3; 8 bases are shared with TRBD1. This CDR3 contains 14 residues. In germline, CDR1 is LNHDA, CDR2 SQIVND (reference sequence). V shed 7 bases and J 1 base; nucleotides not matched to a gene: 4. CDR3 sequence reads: CASNPGQGTDTQYF. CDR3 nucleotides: TGTGCCAGTAATCCGGGACAGGGCACAGATACGCAGTATTTT.

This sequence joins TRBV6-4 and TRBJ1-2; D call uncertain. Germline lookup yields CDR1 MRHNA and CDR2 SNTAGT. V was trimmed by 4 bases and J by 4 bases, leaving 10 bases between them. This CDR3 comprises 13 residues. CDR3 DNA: TGTGCCAGCAGTGCGGCCCCGGGCTATGGCTACACCTTC. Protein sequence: CASSAAPGYGYTF.

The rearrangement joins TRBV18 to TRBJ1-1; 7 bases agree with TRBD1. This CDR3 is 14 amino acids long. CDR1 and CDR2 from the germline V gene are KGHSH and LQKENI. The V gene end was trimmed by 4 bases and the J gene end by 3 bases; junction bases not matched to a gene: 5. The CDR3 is CASSQTGTDTEAFF. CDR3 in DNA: TGTGCCAGCTCACAGACAGGGACGGACACTGAAGCTTTCTTT.